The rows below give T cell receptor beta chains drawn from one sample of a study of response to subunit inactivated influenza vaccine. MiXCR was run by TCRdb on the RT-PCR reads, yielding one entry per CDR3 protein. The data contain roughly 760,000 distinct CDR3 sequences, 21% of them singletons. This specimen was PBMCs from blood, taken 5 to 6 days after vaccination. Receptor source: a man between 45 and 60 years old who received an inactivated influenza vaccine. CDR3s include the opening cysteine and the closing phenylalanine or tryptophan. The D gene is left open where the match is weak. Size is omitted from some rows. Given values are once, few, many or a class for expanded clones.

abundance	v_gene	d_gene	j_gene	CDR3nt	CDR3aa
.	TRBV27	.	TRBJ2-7	TGTGCCAGCAGCCCCCCGACTAGGGGAGGTTACGAGCAGTACTTC	CASSPPTRGGYEQYF
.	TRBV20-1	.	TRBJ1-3	TGCAGTGCTAGAGTCACGGACTCTGGAAACACCATATATTTT	CSARVTDSGNTIYF
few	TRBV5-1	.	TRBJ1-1	TGCGCCAGCAGCTTGGGGGAGAACATGAACACTGAAGCTTTCTTT	CASSLGENMNTEAFF
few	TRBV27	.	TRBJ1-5	TGTGCCAGCAGACTCGGCGGTAGTAGCAATCAGCCCCAGCATTTT	CASRLGGSSNQPQHF
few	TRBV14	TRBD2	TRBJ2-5	TGTGCCAGCAGCCAAGTTCGGACTAGCGGGGACCGGTACCAAGAGACCCAGTACTTC	CASSQVRTSGDRYQETQYF
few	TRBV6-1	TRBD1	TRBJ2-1	TGTGCCAGCAGTCTAGGCGGGACAGGGACCTACAATGAGCAGTTCTTC	CASSLGGTGTYNEQFF
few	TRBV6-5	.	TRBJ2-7	TGTGCCAGCAGTTACTCGTCGACAGCATTATACGAGCAGTACTTC	CASSYSSTALYEQYF
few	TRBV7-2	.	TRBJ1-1	TGTGCCAGCAGCTTAGTAGTGAACAGCAACACTGAAGCTTTCTTT	CASSLVVNSNTEAFF
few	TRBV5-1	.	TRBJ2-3	TGCGCCAGCAGCTTGGGGAGGCGTGAAGATACGCAGTATTTT	CASSLGRREDTQYF
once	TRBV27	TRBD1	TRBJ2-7	TGTGCCAGCAGTTTAAGGGGGCAGAACGAGCAGTACTTC	CASSLRGQNEQYF
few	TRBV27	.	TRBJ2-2	TGTGCCAGCGGGATGAGGCACGGGGAGCTGTTTTTT	CASGMRHGELFF
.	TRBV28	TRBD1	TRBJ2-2	TGTGCCAGCAGTCTTACCGGGACAGGGGACGGCGGGGAGCTGTTTTTT	CASSLTGTGDGGELFF
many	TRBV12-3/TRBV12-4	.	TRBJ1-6	TGTGCCAGCAGCCGGGACAAATCGGCACCCCTCCACTTT	CASSRDKSAPLHF
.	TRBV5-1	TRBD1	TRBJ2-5	TGTGCCAGCAGTTTGACAGGGGGCCCAGAGACCCAGTACTTC	CASSLTGGPETQYF
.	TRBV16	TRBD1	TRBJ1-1	TGTGCCAGCAGCCAACCGGGACAGGGGAGCACTGAAGCTTTCTTT	CASSQPGQGSTEAFF
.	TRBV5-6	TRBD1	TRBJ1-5	TGTGCCAGCACCAGACAGGGGGCAGGCAATCAGCCCCAGCATTTT	CASTRQGAGNQPQHF
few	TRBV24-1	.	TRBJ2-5	TGTGCCACCAGTGATCCATTAACCCAAGAGACCCAGTACTTC	CATSDPLTQETQYF
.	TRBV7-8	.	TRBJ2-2	TGTGCCAGCAGCTTGGGGCGGACAATCTGGTTAACCGGGGAGCTGTTTTTT	CASSLGRTIWLTGELFF
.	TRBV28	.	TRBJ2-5	TGTGCCAGCAGCGGGACTTGGCTAGCCCAAGAGACCCAGTACTTC	CASSGTWLAQETQYF
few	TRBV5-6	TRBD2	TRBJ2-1	TGTGCCAGCAGCTTGTCTTCGGCGGGAGGTTGGAATGAGCAGTTCTTC	CASSLSSAGGWNEQFF
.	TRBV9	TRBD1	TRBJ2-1	TGTGCCAGCAGCGGGGACAGGGGCGTAGGGTTCTTC	CASSGDRGVGFF
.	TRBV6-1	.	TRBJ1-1	TGTGCCAGCAGTGCCGACGGGGACACTGAAGCTTTCTTT	CASSADGDTEAFF
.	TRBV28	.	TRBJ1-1	TGTGCCAGCAGTGCCTACTCGGGACACACGAACACTGAAGCTTTCTTT	CASSAYSGHTNTEAFF
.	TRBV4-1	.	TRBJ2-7	TGCGCCAGCAGCCAAGGACAGTACTCCTACGAGCAGTACTTC	CASSQGQYSYEQYF
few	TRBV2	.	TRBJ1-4	TGTGCCAGCAGTGACGGATATACAACTAATGAAAAACTGTTTTTT	CASSDGYTTNEKLFF